The T cell receptor beta chain described here comes from a study of regulatory T cells in long-lasting Graves disease. Turning to the study itself: Freshly diagnosed Graves' patients had used antithyroid drugs for under 3 months.

CDR1 and CDR2 from the germline V gene are LGHDT and YNNKEL (reference sequence). This CDR3 spans 14 amino acids. Regarding the study as a whole: Persistent disease preferred TRBV28, TRBJ1-2 and TRBJ2-5; new disease, TRBV20-1 and TRBJ2-1. Having few samples may have compromised the accuracy.

Regarding time point: newly diagnosed GD, antithyroid drugs for less than 3 months. Extracted PBMC RNA gave rise to the TCR library. This clonotype was observed at least ten times. The antigen remains undetermined. One end of the junction fails to match germline, which may point to a read error. HTBI primers from iRepertoire and Arm-PCR of CDR3 regions yielded the TCR beta libraries. Via MiXCR, TCRdb re-called the multiplex PCR reads, giving one row per CDR3 protein. The data show about 500,000 distinct CDR3 sequences, roughly 15% seen once. The data also belong to a second study, concerning T cells in Graves' hyperthyroidism and ophthalmopathy. That study adds: Blood held most thyroid clonotypes expanded above 0.001 frequency.

This chain connects TRBV3-1 to TRBJ2-1, with a tentative D call TRBD2 (6 bases). The specimen was peripheral blood mononuclear cells (PBMCs), collected at new diagnosis, from a patient treated with antithyroid drugs. The TCR originated in a man aged 40-55 years with Graves disease. The CDR3 loop reads CASSQDRAGSRLVF. CDR3 DNA: TGTGCCAGCAGCCAAGATCGGGCGGGATCCCGCCTGGTCTTC.